This T cell receptor beta chain appears in the sequencing data of a study of blood T cell repertoires in COVID-19. Per germline, CDR1 MNHNY and CDR2 SVGAGI (reference sequence). The V gene lost 6 bases and the J gene lost 4 bases, with 6 bases spanning the gap. This CDR3 has 12 residues. Sequencing used immunoSEQ multiplex PCR; TCRdb keeps in-frame clones, though not all of them. The sample has some 180,000 clones; approximately 79% are singletons. The sequence was obtained from a man aged 50 to 60 who had recovered from COVID-19. Sequenced: peripheral blood. V and J are TRBV6-6 and TRBJ2-2; unclear D gene. Here the CDR3 reads CASRSSTGELFF. In DNA form, the CDR3 reads TGTGCCAGCAGGTCGAGCACCGGGGAGCTGTTTTTT.